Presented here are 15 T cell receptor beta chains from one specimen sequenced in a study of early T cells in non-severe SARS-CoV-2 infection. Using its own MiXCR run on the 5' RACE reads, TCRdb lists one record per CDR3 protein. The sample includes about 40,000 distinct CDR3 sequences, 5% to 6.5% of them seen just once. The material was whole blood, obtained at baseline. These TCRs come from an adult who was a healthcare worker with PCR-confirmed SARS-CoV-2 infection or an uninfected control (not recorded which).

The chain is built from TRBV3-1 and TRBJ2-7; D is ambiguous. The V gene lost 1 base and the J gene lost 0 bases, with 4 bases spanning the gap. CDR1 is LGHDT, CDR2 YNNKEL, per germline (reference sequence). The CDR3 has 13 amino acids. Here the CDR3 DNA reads TGTGCCAGCAGCCAAGGCCCCTCCTACGAGCAGTACTTC. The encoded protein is CASSQGPSYEQYF.

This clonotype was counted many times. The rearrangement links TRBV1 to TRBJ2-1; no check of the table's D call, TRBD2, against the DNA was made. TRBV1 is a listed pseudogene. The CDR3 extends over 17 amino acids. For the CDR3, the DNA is TGCACCAGCAGCCAGAGATGGGCGGGGGGGCCATCGAATGAGCAGTTCTTC. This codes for CTSSQRWAGGPSNEQFF.

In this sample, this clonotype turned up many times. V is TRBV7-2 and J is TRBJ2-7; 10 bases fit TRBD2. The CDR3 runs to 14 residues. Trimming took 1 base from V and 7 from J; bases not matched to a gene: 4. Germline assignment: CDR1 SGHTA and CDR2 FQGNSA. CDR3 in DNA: TGTGCCAGCAGCTTAGGGACTAGCGGAGGGGAGCAGTACTTC. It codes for CASSLGTSGGEQYF.

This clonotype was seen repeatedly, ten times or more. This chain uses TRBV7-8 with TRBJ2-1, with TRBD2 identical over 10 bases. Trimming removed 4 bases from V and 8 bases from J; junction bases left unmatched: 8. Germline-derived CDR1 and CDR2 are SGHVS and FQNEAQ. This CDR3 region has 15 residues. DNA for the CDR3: TGTGCCAGCAGCTCTACTAGCGGGGTGACCGATGAGCAGTTCTTC. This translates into CASSSTSGVTDEQFF.

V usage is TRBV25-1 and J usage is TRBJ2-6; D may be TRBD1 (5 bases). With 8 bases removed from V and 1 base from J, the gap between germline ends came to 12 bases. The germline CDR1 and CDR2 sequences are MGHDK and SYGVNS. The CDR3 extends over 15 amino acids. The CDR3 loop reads CASPPPGSGANVLTF. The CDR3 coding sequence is TGTGCCAGCCCCCCGCCAGGGTCTGGGGCCAACGTCCTGACTTTC.

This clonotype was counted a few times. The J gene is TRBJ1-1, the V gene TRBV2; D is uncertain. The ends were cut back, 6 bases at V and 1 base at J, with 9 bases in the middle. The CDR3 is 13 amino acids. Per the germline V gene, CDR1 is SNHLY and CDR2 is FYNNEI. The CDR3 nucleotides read TGTGCCAGCAGAGGGATCGCGAACACTGAAGCTTTCTTT. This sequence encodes CASRGIANTEAFF.

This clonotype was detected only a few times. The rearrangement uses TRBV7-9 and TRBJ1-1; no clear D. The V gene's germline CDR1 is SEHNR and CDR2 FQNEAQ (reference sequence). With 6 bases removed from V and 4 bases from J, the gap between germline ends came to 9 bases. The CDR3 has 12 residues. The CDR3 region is CASRTLGTEAFF. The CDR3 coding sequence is TGTGCCAGCAGAACACTCGGCACTGAAGCTTTCTTT.

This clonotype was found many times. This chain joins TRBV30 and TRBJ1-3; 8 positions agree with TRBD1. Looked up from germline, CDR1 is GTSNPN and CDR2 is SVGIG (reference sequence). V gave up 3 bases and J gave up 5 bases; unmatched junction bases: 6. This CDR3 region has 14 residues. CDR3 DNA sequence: TGTGCCTGGAGGACAGGGGATTATAGAAACACCATATATTTT. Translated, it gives CAWRTGDYRNTIYF.

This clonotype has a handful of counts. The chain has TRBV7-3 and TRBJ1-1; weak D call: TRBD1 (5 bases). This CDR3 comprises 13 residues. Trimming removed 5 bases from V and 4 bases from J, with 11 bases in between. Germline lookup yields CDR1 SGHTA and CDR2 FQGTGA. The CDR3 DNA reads TGTGCCAGCAGCCCCCTCGGGGGCACTGAAGCTTTCTTT. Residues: CASSPLGGTEAFF.

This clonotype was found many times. The CDR3 nucleotides read TGTGCCAGCAGTCCAAGATGGGGTCCGGAAAAACTGTTTTTT. Its translation: CASSPRWGPEKLFF. V usage is TRBV12-3 or TRBV12-4 and J usage is TRBJ1-4; D unclear. Trimming cost V 5 bases and J 8 bases, with 15 bases left between them. This CDR3 is built from 14 residues.

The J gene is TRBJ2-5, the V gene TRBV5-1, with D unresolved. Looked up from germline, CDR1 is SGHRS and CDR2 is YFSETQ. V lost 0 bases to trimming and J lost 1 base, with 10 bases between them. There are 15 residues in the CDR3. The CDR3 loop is CASSLGPASQETQYF. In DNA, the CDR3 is TGCGCCAGCAGCTTGGGACCGGCCTCCCAAGAGACCCAGTACTTC.

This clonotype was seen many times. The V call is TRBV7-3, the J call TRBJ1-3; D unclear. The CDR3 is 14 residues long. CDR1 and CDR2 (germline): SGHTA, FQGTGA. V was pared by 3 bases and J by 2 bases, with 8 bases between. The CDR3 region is CASSFGGTGNTIYF. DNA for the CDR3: TGTGCCAGCAGCTTCGGTGGGACTGGAAACACCATATATTTT.

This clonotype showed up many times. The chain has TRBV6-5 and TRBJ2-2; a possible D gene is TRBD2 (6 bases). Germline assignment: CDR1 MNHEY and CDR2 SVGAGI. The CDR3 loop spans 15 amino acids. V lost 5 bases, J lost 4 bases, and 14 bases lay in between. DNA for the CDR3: TGTGCCAGCAGTCGACTGGAGGGTAGCACCGGGGAGCTGTTTTTT. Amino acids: CASSRLEGSTGELFF.

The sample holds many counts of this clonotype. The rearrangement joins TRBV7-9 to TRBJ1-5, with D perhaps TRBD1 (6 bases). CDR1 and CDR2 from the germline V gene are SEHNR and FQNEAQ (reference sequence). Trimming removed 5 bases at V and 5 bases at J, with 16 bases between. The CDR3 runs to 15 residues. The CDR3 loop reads CASSPGAVVHQPQHF. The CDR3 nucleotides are TGTGCCAGCAGCCCGGGGGCCGTGGTGCATCAGCCCCAGCATTTT.

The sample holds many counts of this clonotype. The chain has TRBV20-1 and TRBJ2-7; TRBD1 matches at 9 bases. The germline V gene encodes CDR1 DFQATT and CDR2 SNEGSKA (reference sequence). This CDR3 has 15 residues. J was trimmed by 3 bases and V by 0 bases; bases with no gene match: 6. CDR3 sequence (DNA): TGCAGTGCTAGAGACCGGGACAGGGAGGACTACGAGCAGTACTTC. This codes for CSARDRDREDYEQYF.